This TCR beta chain was captured by sequencing in a study of T cells in Graves' hyperthyroidism and ophthalmopathy. Amplification of TCR beta CDR3 regions used RNA as the template. When the TCR CDR3 underwent first-round RT-PCR, the HTBI primer set was used. TCRdb independently ran MiXCR on the multiplex PCR reads; one entry per CDR3 protein. The sample has more than 550,000 distinct CDR3 sequences, 40% to 55% seen once. Germline loops: CDR1 SGHKS, CDR2 YYEKEE (reference sequence). Deletions cut 3 bases from V and 7 bases from J, with 13 bases between. This CDR3 is 14 amino acids long. Diagnoses were established using clinical symptoms, serum thyroxine and TRAb, thyroid ultrasound and orbital computed tomography.

The chain joins TRBV5-5 to TRBJ1-4, with D unclear. The sample consisted of peripheral blood or thyroid tissue (not recorded which). This clonotype was obtained from an adult man with Graves' disease, either hyperthyroidism or ophthalmopathy (not recorded which). CDR3 nucleotides: TGTGCCAGCAGCTCTTCGGGGTTGGGTGAAAAACTGTTTTTT. This codes for CASSSSGLGEKLFF. The full variable domain, its missing parts supplied by reference TRBV5-5 and TRBJ1-4, is DAGVTQSPTHLIKTRGQQVTLRCSPISGHKSVSWYQQVLGQGPQFIFQYYEKEERGRGNFPDRFSARQFPNYSSELNVNALLLGDSALYLCASSSSGLGEKLFFGSGTQLSVL.